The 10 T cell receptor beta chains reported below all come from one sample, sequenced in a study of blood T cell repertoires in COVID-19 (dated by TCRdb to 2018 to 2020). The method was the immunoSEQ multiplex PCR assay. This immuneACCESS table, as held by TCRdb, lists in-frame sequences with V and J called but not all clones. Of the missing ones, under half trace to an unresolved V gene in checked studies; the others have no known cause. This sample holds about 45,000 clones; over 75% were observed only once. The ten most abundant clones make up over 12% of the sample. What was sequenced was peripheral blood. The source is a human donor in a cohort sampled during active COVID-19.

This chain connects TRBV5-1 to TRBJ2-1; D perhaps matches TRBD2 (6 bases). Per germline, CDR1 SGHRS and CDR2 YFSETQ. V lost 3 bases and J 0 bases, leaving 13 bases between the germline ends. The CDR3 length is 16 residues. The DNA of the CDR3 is TGCGCCAGCAGCTCTATACTAGCTCCCTCCTACAATGAGCAGTTCTTC. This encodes CASSSILAPSYNEQFF.

CDR3 in amino acids: CASSLRERESYEQYF. The CDR3 nucleotides read TGTGCCAGCAGCTTAAGAGAGCGGGAGTCCTACGAGCAGTACTTC. This rearrangement joins TRBV7-8 to TRBJ2-7, with 8 positions matching TRBD2. The CDR3 consists of 15 residues. With 2 bases clipped from V and 1 base from J, the junction kept 4 bases outside the gene matches. Germline V gives CDR1 SGHVS, CDR2 FQNEAQ. The full variable domain, its missing parts supplied by reference TRBV7-8 and TRBJ2-7, is GAGVSQSPRYKVAKRGQDVALRCDPISGHVSLFWYQQALGQGPEFLTYFQNEAQLDKSGLPSDRFFAERPEGSVSTLKIQRTQQEDSAVYLCASSLRERESYEQYFGPGTRLTVT.

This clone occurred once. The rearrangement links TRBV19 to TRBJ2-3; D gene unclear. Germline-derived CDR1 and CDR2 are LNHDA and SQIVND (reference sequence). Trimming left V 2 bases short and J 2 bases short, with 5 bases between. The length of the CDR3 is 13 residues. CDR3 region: CASSIRVTDTQYF. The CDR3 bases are TGTGCCAGTAGTATAAGAGTCACAGATACGCAGTATTTT.

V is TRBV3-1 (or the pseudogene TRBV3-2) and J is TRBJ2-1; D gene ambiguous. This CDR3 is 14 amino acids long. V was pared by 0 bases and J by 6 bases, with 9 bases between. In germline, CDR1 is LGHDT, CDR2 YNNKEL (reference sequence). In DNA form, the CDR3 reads TGTGCCAGCAGCCAAGATGTGGTGAGCAATGAGCAGTTCTTC. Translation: CASSQDVVSNEQFF.

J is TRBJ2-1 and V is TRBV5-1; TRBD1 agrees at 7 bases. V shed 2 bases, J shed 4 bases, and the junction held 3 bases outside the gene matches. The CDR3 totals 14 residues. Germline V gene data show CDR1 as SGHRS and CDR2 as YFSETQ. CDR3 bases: TGCGCCAGCAGCTTAGACAGGGATTACAATGAGCAGTTCTTC. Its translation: CASSLDRDYNEQFF.

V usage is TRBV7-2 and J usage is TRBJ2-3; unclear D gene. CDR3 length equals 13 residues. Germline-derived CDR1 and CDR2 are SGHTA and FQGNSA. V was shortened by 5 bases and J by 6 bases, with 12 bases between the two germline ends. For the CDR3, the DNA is TGTGCCAGCAGCCCCTCGGTGGGCGATACGCAGTATTTT. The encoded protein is CASSPSVGDTQYF.

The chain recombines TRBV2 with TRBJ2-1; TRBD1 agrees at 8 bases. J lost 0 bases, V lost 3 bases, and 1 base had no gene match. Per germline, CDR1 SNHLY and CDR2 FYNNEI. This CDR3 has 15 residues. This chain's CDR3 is CASSDTGGSYNEQFF. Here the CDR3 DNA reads TGTGCCAGCAGTGATACAGGGGGCTCCTACAATGAGCAGTTCTTC.

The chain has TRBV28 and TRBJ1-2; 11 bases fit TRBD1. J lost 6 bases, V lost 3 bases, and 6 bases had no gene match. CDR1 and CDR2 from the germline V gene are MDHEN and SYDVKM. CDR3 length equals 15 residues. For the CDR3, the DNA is TGTGCCAGCAGTTTGGGGACAGGGGGTTTGCATGGCTACACCTTC. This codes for CASSLGTGGLHGYTF.

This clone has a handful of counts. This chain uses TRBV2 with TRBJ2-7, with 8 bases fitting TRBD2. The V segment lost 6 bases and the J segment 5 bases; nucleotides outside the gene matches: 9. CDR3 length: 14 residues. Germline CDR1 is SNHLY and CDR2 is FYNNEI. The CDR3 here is CASRALAGGDEQYF. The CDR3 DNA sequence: TGTGCCAGCAGGGCCCTGGCGGGAGGTGACGAGCAGTACTTC.

CDR3 amino acids: CASSLEATLANYGYTF. The CDR3 DNA follows: TGCGCCAGCAGCTTGGAGGCAACGCTAGCTAACTATGGCTACACCTTC. V usage is TRBV5-1 and J usage is TRBJ1-2; no clear D. Per the germline V gene, CDR1 is SGHRS and CDR2 is YFSETQ. This CDR3 spans 16 amino acids. The V and J ends lost 0 bases and 0 bases respectively, with 12 bases between them.